Presented here are 4 T cell receptor beta chains from one specimen sequenced in a study of cytomegalovirus exposure and HLA in healthy donors. In the PCR, 60 Vbeta and 13 Jbeta primers were used. The assay was immunoSEQ multiplex PCR, and TCRdb's table has in-frame clones only and misses some. In the table there are some 130,000 clones, 80% of which are singletons. Sequencing used PBMCs. The receptor set was obtained from a man aged 25-45 years in good health and CMV-seronegative.

The chain is built from TRBV6-5 and TRBJ2-4; D is uncertain. This CDR3 has 16 residues. V was clipped by 0 bases and J by 0 bases, with 9 bases between them. Germline V gene data show CDR1 as MNHEY and CDR2 as SVGAGI. The CDR3 region is CASSYSSAVAKNIQYF. CDR3 nucleotides: TGTGCCAGCAGTTACTCGAGTGCTGTAGCCAAAAACATTCAGTACTTC.

With regard to this clone: No conserved phenylalanine or tryptophan is present at the end of the CDR3, so a read error is the likely explanation. The DNA is left out, because the CDR3 cannot be placed on it with certainty; the CDR3 is given as TCRdb lists it. This chain connects TRBV28 to TRBJ1-1; the table's D call of TRBD1 was not tested on the DNA. CDR1 is MDHEN, CDR2 SYDVKM, per germline. The CDR3 numbers 15 amino acids, ends counted. This chain's CDR3 is CASSVPQGTGRPLEA.

This chain links TRBV5-4 with TRBJ2-5; 7 bases agree with TRBD2. V shed 1 base, J shed 5 bases, and the junction held 8 bases outside the gene matches. CDR3 length: 15 residues. Per germline, CDR1 SGHNT and CDR2 YYREEE (reference sequence). The CDR3 nucleotides are TGTGCCAGCAGCTTGTCATCTAGCGGACCGGAGACCCAGTACTTC. Protein product: CASSLSSSGPETQYF.

With regard to this clone: Other DNA sequences in this sample translate to the same CDR3. The rearrangement uses TRBV7-9 and TRBJ2-3, with a possible D match to TRBD1 (6 bases). CDR1 SEHNR and CDR2 FQNEAQ come from the germline V gene (reference sequence). Trimming took 3 bases from V and 2 from J, leaving 9 bases between them. The CDR3 consists of 14 residues. The CDR3 DNA is TGTGCCAGCAGCTTTGGACAGCTCACAGATACGCAGTATTTT. Translation: CASSFGQLTDTQYF.